This TCR beta chain was retrieved from a study of regulatory T cells in long-lasting Graves disease. Stated time point: newly diagnosed GD, antithyroid drugs for less than 3 months. PBMCs provided the RNA from which the TCR library was made. Each of the patients was recruited from an endocrinology department situated in Xi'an, China. The CDR3 length is 14 residues. Trimming removed 4 bases from V and 5 bases from J; junction bases left unmatched: 4. The V gene's germline CDR1 is SGHRS and CDR2 YFSETQ. To make TCR beta libraries, researchers used iRepertoire HTBI primers and Arm-PCR of CDR3 regions. TCRdb re-called the multiplex PCR reads through MiXCR, storing one row per CDR3 protein. The table has about 200,000 distinct CDR3 sequences, around 19% seen once.

This chain uses TRBV5-1 with TRBJ2-1, with 9 nucleotides matching TRBD2. This receptor was obtained from a female donor with Graves disease. The starting material was peripheral blood mononuclear cells (PBMCs), obtained at new diagnosis, from a patient treated with antithyroid drugs. CDR3 sequence: CASSSRTSDNEQFF. The CDR3 DNA sequence: TGCGCCAGCAGCAGCCGGACTAGCGACAATGAGCAGTTCTTC.